Sequencing of this T cell receptor beta chain was carried out in a study of T cells after yellow fever vaccination. Study-wide background: The fractions with low cell numbers were processed using SMART-Seq v4 Ultra Low Input.

Study-wide results and limits: A minor fraction of clonotypes spanned both CD4 and CD8 compartments. Once the booster was given, most primary-vaccination clones reappeared, at around 96% for CD4 and roughly 86% for CD8.

Template-switching 5'RACE yielded the TCR cDNA; a universal primer site and UMIs were added in the process. TCRdb ran MiXCR on the 5' RACE reads and lists one entry per CDR3 protein. Here the sample spans some 500,000 distinct CDR3 sequences, roughly 13% being singletons. Worth noting for this clonotype: Its specificity is not known.

The specimen comprised PBMCs, sampled on the day of the yellow fever booster vaccination. This receptor was identified in a man younger than 45 who received the YFV17D yellow fever vaccine.

CDR3 residues: CASSYSRQGRTPLHF. For the CDR3, the DNA is TGTGCCAGCAGTTACTCCCGACAGGGGAGGACACCCCTCCACTTT. The V and J genes are TRBV6-5 and TRBJ1-6; 8 bases agree with TRBD1. CDR3 length: 15 amino acids. Germline assignment: CDR1 MNHEY and CDR2 SVGAGI. Trimming removed 0 bases from V and 11 bases from J; junction bases left unmatched: 6.